This T cell receptor (beta chain) came from a study of T cells in Graves' hyperthyroidism and ophthalmopathy. The CDR3 length is 13 residues. CDR1 and CDR2 (germline): SNHLY, FYNNEI. Trimming cost V 6 bases and J 2 bases, with 8 bases left between them. Using RNA transcripts as the source, TCR beta CDR3 regions were amplified. The HTBI primer set was used in a first-round RT-PCR of the TCR CDR3. TCRdb analysed the multiplex PCR reads with MiXCR anew, one entry per CDR3 protein. The table shows 470,000 or so distinct CDR3 sequences, with about a fifth occurring only once. Disease duration under 2 months; hyperthyroidism patients were aged 18 to 65. This clonotype was detected only once.

The TCR originated in a man younger than 35 with Graves' hyperthyroidism. The source material was blood. The gene calls are TRBV2 and TRBJ1-5, with unresolved D. The CDR3 nucleotides read TGTGCCAGCAGAGAAACCCGCAATCAGCCCCAGCATTTT. It codes for CASRETRNQPQHF.